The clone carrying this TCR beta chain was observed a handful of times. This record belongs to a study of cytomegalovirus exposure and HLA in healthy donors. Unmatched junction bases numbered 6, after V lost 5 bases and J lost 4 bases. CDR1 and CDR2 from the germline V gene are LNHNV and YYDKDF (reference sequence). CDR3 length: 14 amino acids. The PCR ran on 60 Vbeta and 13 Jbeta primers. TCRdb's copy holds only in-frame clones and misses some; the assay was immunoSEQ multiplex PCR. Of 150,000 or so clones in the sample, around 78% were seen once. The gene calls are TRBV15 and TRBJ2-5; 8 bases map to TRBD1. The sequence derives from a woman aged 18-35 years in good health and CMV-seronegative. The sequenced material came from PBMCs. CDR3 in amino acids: CATSRRTGTETQYF. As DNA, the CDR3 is TGTGCCACCAGCCGCAGGACAGGGACAGAGACCCAGTACTTC. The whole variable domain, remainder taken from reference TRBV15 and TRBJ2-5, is DAMVIQNPRYQVTQFGKPVTLSCSQTLNHNVMYWYQQKSSQAPKLLFHYYDKDFNNEADTPDNFQSRRPNTSFCFLDIRSPGLGDTAMYLCATSRRTGTETQYFGPGTRLLVL.